This TCR beta chain stems from a study of graft-versus-host responses after intestinal transplantation. The wider study: Recipients were given multivisceral, liver-intestinal, or isolated intestinal transplants.

Study conclusions and caveats: Some GvH clones appeared in ileal mucosa or blood before recipient bone marrow. Maximum circulating GvH clone levels tracked with early post-transplant HvG decreases. Where graft-donor T cell macrochimerism was present, patients had high graft-versus-host to host-versus-graft clonal ratios in allografts.

The table came from immunoSEQ multiplex PCR; TCRdb's copy has only in-frame clones and leaves some out. The sample lists about 61,000 clones, around 93% seen once, with more than 0.3% in the top ten. A remark on this clone: What it binds is not known.

The CDR3 is 14 amino acids. The specimen was unstimulated CD4+ T cells sorted from spleen or lymph node cells, collected before transplant. This chain joins TRBV21-1 and TRBJ2-7; the table's D call TRBD1 went unverified against the DNA. TRBV21-1 is termed a pseudogene. This receptor was obtained from a human donor who was the organ donor for an intestinal transplant. The CDR3 nucleotides are TGTGCCAGCAGCAAAGACCCAGGTGTCTACGAGCAGTACTTC. Protein: CASSKDPGVYEQYF.